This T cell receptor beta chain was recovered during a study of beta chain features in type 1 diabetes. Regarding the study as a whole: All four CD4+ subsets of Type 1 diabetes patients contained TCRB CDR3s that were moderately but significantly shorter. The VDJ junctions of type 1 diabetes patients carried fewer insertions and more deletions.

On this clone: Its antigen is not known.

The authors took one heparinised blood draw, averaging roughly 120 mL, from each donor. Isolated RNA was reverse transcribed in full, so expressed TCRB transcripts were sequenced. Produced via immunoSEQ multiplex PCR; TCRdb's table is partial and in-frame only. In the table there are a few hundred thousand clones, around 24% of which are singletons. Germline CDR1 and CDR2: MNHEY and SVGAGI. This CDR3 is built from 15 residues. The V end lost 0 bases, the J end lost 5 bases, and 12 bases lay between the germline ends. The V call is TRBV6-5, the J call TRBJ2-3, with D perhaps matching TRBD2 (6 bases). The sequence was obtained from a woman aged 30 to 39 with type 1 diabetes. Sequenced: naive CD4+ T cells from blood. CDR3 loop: CASSYSTRDGDTQYF. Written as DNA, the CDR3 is TGTGCCAGCAGTTACTCGACTAGGGATGGAGATACGCAGTATTTT.